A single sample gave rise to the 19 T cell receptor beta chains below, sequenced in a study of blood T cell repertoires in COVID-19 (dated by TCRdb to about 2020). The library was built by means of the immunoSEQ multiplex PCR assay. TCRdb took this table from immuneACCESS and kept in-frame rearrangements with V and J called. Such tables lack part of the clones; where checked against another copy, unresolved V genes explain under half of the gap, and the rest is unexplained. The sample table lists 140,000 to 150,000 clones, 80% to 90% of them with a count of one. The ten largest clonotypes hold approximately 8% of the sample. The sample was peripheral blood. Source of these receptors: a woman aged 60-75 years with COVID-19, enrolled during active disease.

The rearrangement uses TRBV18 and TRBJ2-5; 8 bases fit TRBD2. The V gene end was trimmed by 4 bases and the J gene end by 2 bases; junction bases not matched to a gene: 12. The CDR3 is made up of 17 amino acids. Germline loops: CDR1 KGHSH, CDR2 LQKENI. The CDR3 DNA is TGTGCCAGCTCACGCCTCACTGTAACGGGGGGGCAAGAGACCCAGTACTTC. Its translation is CASSRLTVTGGQETQYF.

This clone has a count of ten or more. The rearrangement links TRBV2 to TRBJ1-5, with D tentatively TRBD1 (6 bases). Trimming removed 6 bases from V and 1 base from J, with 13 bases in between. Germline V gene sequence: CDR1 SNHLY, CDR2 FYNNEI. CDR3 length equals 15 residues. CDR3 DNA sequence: TGTGCCAGCAGAGATTCCACAGGGAGCAATCAGCCCCAGCATTTT. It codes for CASRDSTGSNQPQHF.

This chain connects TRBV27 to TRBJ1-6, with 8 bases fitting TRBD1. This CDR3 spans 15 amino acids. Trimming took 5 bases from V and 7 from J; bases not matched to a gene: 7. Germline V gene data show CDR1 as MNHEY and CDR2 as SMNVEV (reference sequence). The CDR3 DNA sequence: TGTGCCAGCAGTACAAGGACAGGGATGAATTCACCCCTCCACTTT. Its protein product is CASSTRTGMNSPLHF.

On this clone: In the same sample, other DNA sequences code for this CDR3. The CDR3 protein is CASSTGVQETQYF. The CDR3 DNA sequence: TGTGCCAGTAGTACTGGAGTGCAAGAGACCCAGTACTTC. This chain links TRBV19 with TRBJ2-5, with D hard to call. Germline CDR1 LNHDA, CDR2 SQIVND (reference sequence). The CDR3 consists of 13 residues. Between the trimmed V and J ends, which lost 4 bases and 2 bases, there was a span of 8 bases.

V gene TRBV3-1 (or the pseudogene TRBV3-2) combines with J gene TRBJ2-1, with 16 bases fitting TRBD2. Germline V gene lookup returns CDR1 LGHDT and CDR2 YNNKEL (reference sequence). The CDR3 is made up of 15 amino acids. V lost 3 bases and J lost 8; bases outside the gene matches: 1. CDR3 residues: CASSHGTSGGDEQFF. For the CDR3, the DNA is TGTGCCAGCAGCCACGGGACTAGCGGGGGGGATGAGCAGTTCTTC.

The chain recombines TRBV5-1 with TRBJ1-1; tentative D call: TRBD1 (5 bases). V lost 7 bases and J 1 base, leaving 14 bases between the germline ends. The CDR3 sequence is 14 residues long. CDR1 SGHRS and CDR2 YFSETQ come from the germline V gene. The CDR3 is CASRGASQNTEAFF. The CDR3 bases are TGCGCCAGCCGCGGGGCGAGTCAGAACACTGAAGCTTTCTTT.

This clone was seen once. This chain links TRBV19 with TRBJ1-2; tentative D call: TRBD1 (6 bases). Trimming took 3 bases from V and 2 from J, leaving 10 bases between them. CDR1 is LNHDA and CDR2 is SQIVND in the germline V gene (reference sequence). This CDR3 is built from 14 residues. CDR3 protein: CASSITGNNYGYTF. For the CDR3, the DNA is TGTGCCAGTAGTATCACAGGGAACAACTATGGCTACACCTTC.

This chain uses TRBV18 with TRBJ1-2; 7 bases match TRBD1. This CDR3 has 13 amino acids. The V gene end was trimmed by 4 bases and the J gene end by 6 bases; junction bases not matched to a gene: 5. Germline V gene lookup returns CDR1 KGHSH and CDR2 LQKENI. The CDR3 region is CASSLRDSDGYTF. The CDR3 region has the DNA TGTGCCAGCTCACTCCGGGACAGCGATGGCTACACCTTC.

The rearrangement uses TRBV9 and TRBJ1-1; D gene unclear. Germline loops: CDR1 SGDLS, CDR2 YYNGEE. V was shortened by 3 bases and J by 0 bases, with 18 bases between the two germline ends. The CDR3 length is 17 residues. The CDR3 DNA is TGTGCCAGCAGCGAAAGCCCGACAAGGCCTATGAACACTGAAGCTTTCTTT. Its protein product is CASSESPTRPMNTEAFF.

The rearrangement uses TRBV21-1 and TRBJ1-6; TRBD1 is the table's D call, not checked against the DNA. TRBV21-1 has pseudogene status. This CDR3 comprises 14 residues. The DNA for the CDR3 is TGTGCCAGCAGCACGGGACAGGGTGGTATGCCCCTCCACTTT. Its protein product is CASSTGQGGMPLHF.

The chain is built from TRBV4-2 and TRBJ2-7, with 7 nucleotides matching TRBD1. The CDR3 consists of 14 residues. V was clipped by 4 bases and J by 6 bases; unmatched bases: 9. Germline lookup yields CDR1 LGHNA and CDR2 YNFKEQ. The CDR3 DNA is TGTGCCAGCAGCCCTCGGGACAGTCCTCTCGAGCAGTACTTC. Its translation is CASSPRDSPLEQYF.

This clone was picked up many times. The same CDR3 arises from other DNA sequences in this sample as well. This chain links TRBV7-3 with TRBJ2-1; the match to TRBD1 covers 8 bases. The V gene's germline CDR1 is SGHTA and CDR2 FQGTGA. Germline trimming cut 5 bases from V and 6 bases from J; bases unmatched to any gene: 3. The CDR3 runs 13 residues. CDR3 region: CASSLTGGNEQFF. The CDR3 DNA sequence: TGTGCCAGCAGCCTTACAGGGGGCAATGAGCAGTTCTTC.

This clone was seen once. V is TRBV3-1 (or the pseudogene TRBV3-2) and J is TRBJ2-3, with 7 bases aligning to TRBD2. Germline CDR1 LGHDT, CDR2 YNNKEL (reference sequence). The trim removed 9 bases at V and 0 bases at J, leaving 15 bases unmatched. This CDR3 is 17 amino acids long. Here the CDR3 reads CASAGLQSATSTDTQYF. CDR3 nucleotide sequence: TGTGCCAGTGCGGGACTACAGTCCGCTACTAGCACAGATACGCAGTATTTT.

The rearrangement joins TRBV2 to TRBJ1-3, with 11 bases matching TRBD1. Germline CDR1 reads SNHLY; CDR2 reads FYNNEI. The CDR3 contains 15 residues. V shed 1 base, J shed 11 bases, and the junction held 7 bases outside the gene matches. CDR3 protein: CASSEDGQGARSIYF. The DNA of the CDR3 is TGTGCCAGCAGTGAAGACGGACAGGGGGCCCGATCCATATATTTT.

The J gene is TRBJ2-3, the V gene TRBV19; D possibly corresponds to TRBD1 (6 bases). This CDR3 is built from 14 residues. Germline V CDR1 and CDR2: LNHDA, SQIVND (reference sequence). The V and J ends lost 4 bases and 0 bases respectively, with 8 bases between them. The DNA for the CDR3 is TGTGCCAGTAGTAAACAGGGTAGCACAGATACGCAGTATTTT. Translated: CASSKQGSTDTQYF.

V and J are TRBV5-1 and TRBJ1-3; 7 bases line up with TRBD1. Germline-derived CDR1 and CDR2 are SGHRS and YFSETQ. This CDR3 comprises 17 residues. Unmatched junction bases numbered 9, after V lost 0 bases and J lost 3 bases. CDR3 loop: CASSLVSGGFGGNTIYF. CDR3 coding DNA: TGCGCCAGCAGCTTGGTGTCAGGGGGATTTGGTGGAAACACCATATATTTT.

Written as DNA, the CDR3 is TGCGCCAGCAGCGAACCGGGACAGGGATACGAGCAGTACTTC. It specifies CASSEPGQGYEQYF. The chain combines TRBV5-1 with TRBJ2-7; 9 bases are shared with TRBD1. This CDR3 contains 14 residues. V lost 4 bases, J lost 4 bases, and 6 bases stayed unmatched. The germline gives CDR1 SGHRS, CDR2 YFSETQ.

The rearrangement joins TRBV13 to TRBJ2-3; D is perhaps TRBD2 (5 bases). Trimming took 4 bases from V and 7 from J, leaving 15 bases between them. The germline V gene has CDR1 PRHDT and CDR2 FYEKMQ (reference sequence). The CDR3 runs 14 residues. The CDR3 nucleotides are TGTGCCAGCAGCTCGACATGGAGGTCTCATACGCAGTATTTT. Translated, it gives CASSSTWRSHTQYF.

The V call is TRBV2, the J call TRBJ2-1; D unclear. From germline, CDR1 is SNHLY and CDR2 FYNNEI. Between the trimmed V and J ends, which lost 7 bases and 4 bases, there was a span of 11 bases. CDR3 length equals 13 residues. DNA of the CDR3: TGTGCCAGCATACCGGTGTTATACAATGAGCAGTTCTTC. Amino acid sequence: CASIPVLYNEQFF.